This T cell receptor (beta chain) was recovered during a study of cytomegalovirus exposure and HLA in healthy donors. General study points: Earlier analysis looked at TCR beta V segments, and most were productive about 87% or about 30% of the time. The authors listed 164 TCR beta chains as cytomegalovirus-associated. In vitro assays verified that three CMV-associated chains recognized CMV antigens specifically.

Primers included in the PCR were 60 Vbeta and 13 Jbeta primers. Libraries were prepared by immunoSEQ multiplex PCR; TCRdb keeps only in-frame clonotypes and omits some of them. The data contain around 150,000 clones, more than 75% of them singletons. Germline V lookup: CDR1 SGHTA, CDR2 FQGNSA. This CDR3 has 16 residues. The V end lost 0 bases, the J end lost 5 bases, and 16 bases lay between the germline ends. For this clone: No antigen is known for it.

The sequenced sample was PBMCs. The sequence was obtained from a male donor in good health and CMV-seronegative. The rearrangement joins TRBV7-2 to TRBJ2-5, with D possibly being TRBD2 (6 bases). The chain's CDR3 is CASSLARGATGETQYF. The CDR3 DNA sequence: TGTGCCAGCAGCTTAGCGCGCGGGGCCACGGGGGAGACCCAGTACTTC.